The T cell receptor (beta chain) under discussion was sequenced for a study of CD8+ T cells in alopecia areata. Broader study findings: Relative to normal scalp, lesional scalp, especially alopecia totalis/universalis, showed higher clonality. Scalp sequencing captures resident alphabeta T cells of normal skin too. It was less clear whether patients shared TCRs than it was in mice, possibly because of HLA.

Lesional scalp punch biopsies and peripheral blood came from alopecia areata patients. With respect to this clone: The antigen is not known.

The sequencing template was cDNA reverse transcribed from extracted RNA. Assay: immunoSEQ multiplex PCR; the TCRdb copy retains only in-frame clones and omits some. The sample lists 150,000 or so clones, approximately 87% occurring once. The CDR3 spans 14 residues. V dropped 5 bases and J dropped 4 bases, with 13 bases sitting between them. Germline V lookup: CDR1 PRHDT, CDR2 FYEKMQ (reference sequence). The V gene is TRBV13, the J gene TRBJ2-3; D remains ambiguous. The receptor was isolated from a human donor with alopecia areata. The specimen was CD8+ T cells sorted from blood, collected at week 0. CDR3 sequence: CASSPLTEPDTQYF. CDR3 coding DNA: TGTGCCAGCAGCCCGCTTACGGAGCCAGATACGCAGTATTTT.